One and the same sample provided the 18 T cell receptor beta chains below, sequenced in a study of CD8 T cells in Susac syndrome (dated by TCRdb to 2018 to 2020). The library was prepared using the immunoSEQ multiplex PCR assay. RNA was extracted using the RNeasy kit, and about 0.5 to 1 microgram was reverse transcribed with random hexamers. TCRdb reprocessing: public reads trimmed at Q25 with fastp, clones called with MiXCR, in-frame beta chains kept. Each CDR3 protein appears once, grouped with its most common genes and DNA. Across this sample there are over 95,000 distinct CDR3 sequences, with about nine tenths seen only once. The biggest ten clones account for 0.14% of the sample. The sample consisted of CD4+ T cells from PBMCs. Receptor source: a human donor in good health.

The CDR3 here is CASSQGPGVGETQYF. The CDR3 DNA reads TGTGCCAGCAGCCAAGGTCCAGGGGTTGGAGAGACCCAGTACTTC. The V call is TRBV3-1, the J call TRBJ2-5, with D perhaps TRBD1 (6 bases). Trimming stripped 1 base from V and 4 bases from J, with 13 bases between. Germline V gene data show CDR1 as LGHDT and CDR2 as YNNKEL (reference sequence). CDR3 length: 15 amino acids.

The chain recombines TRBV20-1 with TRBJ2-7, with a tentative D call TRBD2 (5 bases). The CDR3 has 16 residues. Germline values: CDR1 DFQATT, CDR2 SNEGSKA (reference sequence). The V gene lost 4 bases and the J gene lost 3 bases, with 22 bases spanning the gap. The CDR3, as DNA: TGCAGTGCTATGTCACGCGGTTTATCGGGGAGCTACGAGCAGTACTTC. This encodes CSAMSRGLSGSYEQYF.

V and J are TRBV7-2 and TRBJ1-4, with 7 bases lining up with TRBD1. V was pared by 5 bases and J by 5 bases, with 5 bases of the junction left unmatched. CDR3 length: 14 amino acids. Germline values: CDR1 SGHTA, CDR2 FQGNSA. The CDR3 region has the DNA TGTGCCAGCAGCCGGGACAGACAAAATGAAAAACTGTTTTTT. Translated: CASSRDRQNEKLFF.

In DNA form, the CDR3 reads TGTGCCAGTGGGTCGACCCAGCATTTT. Its protein is CASGSTQHF. The J gene is TRBJ1-5, the V gene TRBV19; D is uncertain. The CDR3 totals 9 residues. V was cut by 8 bases and J by 11 bases, with 7 bases left in between. Per the germline V gene, CDR1 is LNHDA and CDR2 is SQIVND (reference sequence).

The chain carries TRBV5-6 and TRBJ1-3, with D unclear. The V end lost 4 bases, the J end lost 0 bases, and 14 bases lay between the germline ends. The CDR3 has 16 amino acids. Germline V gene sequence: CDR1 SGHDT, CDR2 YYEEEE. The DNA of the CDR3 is TGTGCCAGCAGCCGCGGGCCTCCCTTCTCTGGAAACACCATATATTTT. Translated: CASSRGPPFSGNTIYF.

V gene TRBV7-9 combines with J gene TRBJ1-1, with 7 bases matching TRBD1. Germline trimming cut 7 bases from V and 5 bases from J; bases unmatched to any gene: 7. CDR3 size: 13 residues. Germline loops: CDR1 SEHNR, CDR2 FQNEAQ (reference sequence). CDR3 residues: CASTSDRETEAFF. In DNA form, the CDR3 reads TGTGCCAGCACCTCAGACAGGGAAACTGAAGCTTTCTTT.

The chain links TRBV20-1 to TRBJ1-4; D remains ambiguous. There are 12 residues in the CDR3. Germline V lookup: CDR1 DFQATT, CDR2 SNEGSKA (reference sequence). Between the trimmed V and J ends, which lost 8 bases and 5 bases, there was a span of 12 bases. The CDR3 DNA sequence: TGCAGTATCGCCCCTCAGAATGAAAAACTGTTTTTT. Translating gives CSIAPQNEKLFF.

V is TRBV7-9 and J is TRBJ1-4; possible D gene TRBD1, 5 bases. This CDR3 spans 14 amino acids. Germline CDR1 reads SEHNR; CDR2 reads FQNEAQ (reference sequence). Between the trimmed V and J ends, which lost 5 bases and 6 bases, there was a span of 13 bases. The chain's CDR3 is CASSPPGRDEKLFF. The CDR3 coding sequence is TGTGCCAGCAGCCCGCCGGGCAGGGATGAAAAACTGTTTTTT.

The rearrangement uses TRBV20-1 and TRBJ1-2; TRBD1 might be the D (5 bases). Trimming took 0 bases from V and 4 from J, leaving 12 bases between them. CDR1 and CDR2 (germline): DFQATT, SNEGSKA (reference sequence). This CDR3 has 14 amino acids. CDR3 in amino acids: CSARDPRGLYGYTF. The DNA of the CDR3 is TGCAGTGCTAGAGACCCCCGGGGCCTCTATGGCTACACCTTC.

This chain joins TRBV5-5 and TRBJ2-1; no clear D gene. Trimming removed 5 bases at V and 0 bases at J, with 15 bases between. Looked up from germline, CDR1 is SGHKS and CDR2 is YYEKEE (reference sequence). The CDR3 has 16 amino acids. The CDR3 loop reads CASSSRARSSYNEQFF. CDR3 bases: TGTGCCAGCAGTTCCCGGGCCCGTAGCTCCTACAATGAGCAGTTCTTC.

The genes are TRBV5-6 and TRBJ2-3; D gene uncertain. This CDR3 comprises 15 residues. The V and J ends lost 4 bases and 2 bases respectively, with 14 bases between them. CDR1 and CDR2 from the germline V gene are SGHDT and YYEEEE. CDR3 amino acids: CASSRDVSATDTQYF. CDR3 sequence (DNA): TGTGCCAGCAGCCGCGACGTGTCAGCCACAGATACGCAGTATTTT.

In DNA, the CDR3 is TGCAGCGTACGCAGGGGGCACACAGATACGCAGTATTTT. Translation: CSVRRGHTDTQYF. The V call is TRBV29-1, the J call TRBJ2-3; 8 nucleotides match TRBD1. Germline lookup yields CDR1 SQVTM and CDR2 ANQGSEA. The CDR3 loop spans 13 amino acids. J was trimmed by 2 bases and V by 6 bases; bases with no gene match: 4.

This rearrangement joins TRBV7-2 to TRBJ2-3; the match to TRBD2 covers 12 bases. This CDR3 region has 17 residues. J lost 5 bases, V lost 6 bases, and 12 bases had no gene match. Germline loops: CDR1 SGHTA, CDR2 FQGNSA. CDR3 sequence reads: CASSRPSGGAGGDTQYF. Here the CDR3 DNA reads TGTGCCAGCAGTCGGCCTAGCGGGGGGGCTGGGGGAGATACGCAGTATTTT.

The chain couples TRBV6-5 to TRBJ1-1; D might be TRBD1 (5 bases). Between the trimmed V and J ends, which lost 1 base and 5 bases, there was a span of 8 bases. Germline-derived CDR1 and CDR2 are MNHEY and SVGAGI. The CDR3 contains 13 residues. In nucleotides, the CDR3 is TGTGCCAGCAGTTACTTGGGGGGAACTGAAGCTTTCTTT. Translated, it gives CASSYLGGTEAFF.

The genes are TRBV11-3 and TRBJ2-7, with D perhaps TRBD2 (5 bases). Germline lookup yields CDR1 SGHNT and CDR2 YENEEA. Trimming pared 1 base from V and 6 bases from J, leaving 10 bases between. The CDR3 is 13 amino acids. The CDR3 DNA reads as TGTGCCAGCAGCTTAGGGCTAGCCGGCGAGCAGTACTTC. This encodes CASSLGLAGEQYF.

The CDR3 nucleotides are TGTGCCAGCAGCCCAGCGGGACAGGGGGAGTACGAGCAGTACTTC. Protein sequence: CASSPAGQGEYEQYF. The rearrangement uses TRBV13 and TRBJ2-7; 11 bases fit TRBD1. The ends lost 5 bases at V and 4 bases at J; junction bases unmatched: 7. Germline V gene data show CDR1 as PRHDT and CDR2 as FYEKMQ (reference sequence). The CDR3 contains 15 residues.

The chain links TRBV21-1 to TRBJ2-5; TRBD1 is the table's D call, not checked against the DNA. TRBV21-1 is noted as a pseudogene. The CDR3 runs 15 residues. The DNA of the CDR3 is TGTGCCAGCAGCAGGCAGGGGAAGATGGACGAGACCCAGTACTTC. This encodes CASSRQGKMDETQYF.

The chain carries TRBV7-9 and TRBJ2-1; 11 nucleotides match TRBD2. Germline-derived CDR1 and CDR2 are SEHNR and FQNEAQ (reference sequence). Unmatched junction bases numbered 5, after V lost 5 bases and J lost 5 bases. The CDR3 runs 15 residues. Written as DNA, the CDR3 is TGTGCCAGCAGCCCTAGCGGGAGGCCACACAATGAGCAGTTCTTC. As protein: CASSPSGRPHNEQFF.